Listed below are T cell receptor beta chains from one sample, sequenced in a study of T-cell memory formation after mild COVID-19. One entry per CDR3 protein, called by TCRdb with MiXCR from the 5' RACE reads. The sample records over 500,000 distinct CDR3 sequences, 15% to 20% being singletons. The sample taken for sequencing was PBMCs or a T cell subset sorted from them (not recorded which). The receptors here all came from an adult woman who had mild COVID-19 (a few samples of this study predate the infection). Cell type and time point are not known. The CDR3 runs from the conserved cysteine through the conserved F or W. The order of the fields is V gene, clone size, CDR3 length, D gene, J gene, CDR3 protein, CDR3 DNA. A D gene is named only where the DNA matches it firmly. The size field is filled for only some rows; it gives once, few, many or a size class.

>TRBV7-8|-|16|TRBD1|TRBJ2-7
CASSSRLTGGGYEQYF
TGTGCCAGCAGCTCCCGCTTGACAGGGGGCGGCTACGAGCAGTACTTC
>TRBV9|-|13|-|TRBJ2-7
CASARDGAYEQYF
TGTGCCAGCGCCAGGGACGGCGCCTACGAGCAGTACTTC
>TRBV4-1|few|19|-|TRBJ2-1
CASSQEPGGVAWGANEQFF
TGCGCCAGCAGCCAAGAACCCGGGGGTGTTGCGTGGGGTGCGAATGAGCAGTTCTTC
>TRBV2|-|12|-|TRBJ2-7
CASSPASTEQYF
TGTGCCAGCAGCCCCGCCTCGACCGAGCAGTACTTC
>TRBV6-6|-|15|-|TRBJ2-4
CASRTGLLAKNIQYF
TGTGCCAGCAGAACAGGGTTACTAGCCAAAAACATTCAGTACTTC
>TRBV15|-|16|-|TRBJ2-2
CATSRDTGLSTGELFF
TGTGCCACCAGCAGAGACACCGGACTATCCACCGGGGAGCTGTTTTTT
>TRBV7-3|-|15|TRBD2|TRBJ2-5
CASSLSGGSFETQYF
TGTGCCAGCAGCTTGTCCGGCGGGAGTTTCGAGACCCAGTACTTC
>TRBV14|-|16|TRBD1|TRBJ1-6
CASSQDRARRNSPLHF
TGTGCCAGCAGCCAGGACAGGGCCCGACGTAATTCACCCCTCCACTTT
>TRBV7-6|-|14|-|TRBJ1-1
CASSLRPGGTEAFF
TGTGCCAGCAGCTTACGGCCTGGGGGCACTGAAGCTTTCTTT
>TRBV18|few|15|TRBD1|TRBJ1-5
CASSPTTGVGQPQHF
TGTGCCAGCTCACCGACGACAGGGGTGGGACAGCCCCAGCATTTT
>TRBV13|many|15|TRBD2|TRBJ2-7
CASSPPSSGGYEQYF
TGTGCCAGCAGCCCACCCTCTAGCGGGGGTTACGAGCAGTACTTC
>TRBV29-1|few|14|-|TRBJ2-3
CSAGEATSTDTQYF
TGCAGCGCTGGGGAAGCCACTAGCACAGATACGCAGTATTTT
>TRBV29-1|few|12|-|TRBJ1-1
CSVELTGGEAFF
TGCAGCGTTGAATTAACAGGCGGTGAAGCTTTCTTT
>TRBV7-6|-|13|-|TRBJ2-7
CASTYEGSYEQYF
TGTGCCAGCACCTACGAAGGGAGCTACGAGCAGTACTTC
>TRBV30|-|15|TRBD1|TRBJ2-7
CAWSSGTGGSYEQYF
TGTGCCTGGAGTTCCGGGACAGGGGGGTCCTACGAGCAGTACTTC
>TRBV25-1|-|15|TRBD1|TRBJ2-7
CASSPEQGLDYEQYF
TGTGCCAGCAGTCCCGAACAGGGGCTCGACTACGAGCAGTACTTC
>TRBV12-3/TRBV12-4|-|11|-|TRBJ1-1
CASRGRAEAFF
TGTGCCAGCAGGGGAAGAGCTGAAGCTTTCTTT
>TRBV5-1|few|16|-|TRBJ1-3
CASSPREGSSGNTIYF
TGCGCCAGCAGCCCTCGGGAGGGGAGCTCTGGAAACACCATATATTTT